Presented here are 15 T cell receptor beta chains from one specimen sequenced in a study of early stage breast cancer tumors. The assay was immunoSEQ multiplex PCR, and TCRdb's table has in-frame clones only and misses some. The table has nearly 25,000 clones, roughly 67% seen once. Sequenced input: breast tumor tissue. Receptors were obtained from a person in their sixties with breast cancer.

This clone was recorded a few times. The gene calls are TRBV21-1 and TRBJ2-3; TRBD1 reflects the table's D call only, with no check against the DNA. TRBV21-1 is deemed a pseudogene. This CDR3 region has 15 residues. The CDR3 sequence: CASSKEGQLTDTQYF. The CDR3 DNA reads as TGTGCCAGCAGCAAAGAGGGACAGCTCACAGATACGCAGTATTTT.

This clone is judged medium-sized. The rearrangement joins TRBV28 to TRBJ1-5; the match to TRBD1 covers 9 bases. V shed 6 bases and J 7 bases; nucleotides not matched to a gene: 19. The CDR3 totals 18 residues. Germline V gene lookup returns CDR1 MDHEN and CDR2 SYDVKM. CDR3 nucleotide sequence: TGTGCCAGCAGGGTACCGGCATCAACAGGGGGCAGGGGACAGCCCCAGCATTTT. Translation gives CASRVPASTGGRGQPQHF.

CDR3 residues: CASSIGPGTGNEQFF. The CDR3 DNA follows: TGCGCCAGCAGCATTGGGCCGGGGACTGGCAATGAGCAGTTCTTC. The gene calls are TRBV5-1 and TRBJ2-1; possible D gene TRBD2, 6 bases. The germline CDR1 and CDR2 sequences are SGHRS and YFSETQ. The CDR3 loop spans 15 amino acids. V lost 4 bases and J lost 6, with 17 bases in between.

The CDR3 region is CASSQPPGGRTDTQYF. CDR3 coding DNA: TGCGCCAGCAGCCAACCCCCGGGCGGGAGGACAGATACGCAGTATTTT. V and J are TRBV4-1 and TRBJ2-3, with TRBD2 identical over 8 bases. The CDR3 runs to 16 residues. With 2 bases clipped from V and 3 bases from J, the junction kept 7 bases outside the gene matches. Germline lookup yields CDR1 MGHRA and CDR2 YSYEKL.

The CDR3 bases are TGCAGCGGGAGGGGCGGACAGGGTAACTACGAGCAGTACTTC. Its translation: CSGRGGQGNYEQYF. The V and J genes are TRBV29-1 and TRBJ2-7; 8 nucleotides align to TRBD1. Looked up from germline, CDR1 is SQVTM and CDR2 is ANQGSEA. The ends lost 7 bases at V and 3 bases at J; junction bases unmatched: 11. This CDR3 region has 14 residues.

The V call is TRBV9, the J call TRBJ2-2; TRBD2 agrees at 13 bases. The germline V gene encodes CDR1 SGDLS and CDR2 YYNGEE. The CDR3 sequence is 15 residues long. The V segment lost 4 bases and the J segment 9 bases; nucleotides outside the gene matches: 6. CDR3 region: CASSPRTSGSRELFF. The CDR3 nucleotides read TGTGCCAGCAGCCCCCGGACTAGCGGGAGCCGGGAGCTGTTTTTT.

The J gene is TRBJ1-3, the V gene TRBV9; the match to TRBD1 covers 8 bases. This CDR3 is 15 amino acids long. Trimming took 4 bases from V and 4 from J; bases not matched to a gene: 7. Looked up from germline, CDR1 is SGDLS and CDR2 is YYNGEE. The CDR3 sequence: CASSTRTGSGNTIYF. The CDR3 DNA is TGTGCCAGCAGCACTCGGACAGGGTCAGGAAACACCATATATTTT.

Turning to this clone: The sample contains more than one DNA sequence encoding this CDR3. The chain employs TRBV28 and TRBJ1-5; 11 nucleotides align to TRBD1. The CDR3 consists of 14 residues. Germline V gene data show CDR1 as MDHEN and CDR2 as SYDVKM. J gave up 6 bases and V 2 bases, and 0 bases lay outside the gene matches. CDR3 sequence (DNA): TGTGCCAGCAGTTTAGGGACAGGGGGTCAGCCCCAGCATTTT. Protein sequence: CASSLGTGGQPQHF.

This clone was observed a few times. The rearrangement joins TRBV7-9 to TRBJ2-7; possible D gene TRBD1, 6 bases. CDR3 length: 14 residues. The germline V gene has CDR1 SEHNR and CDR2 FQNEAQ (reference sequence). V was clipped by 5 bases and J by 1 base, with 12 bases between them. CDR3 amino acids: CASSPPGASYEQYF. The CDR3 DNA reads TGTGCCAGCAGCCCACCAGGGGCTTCCTACGAGCAGTACTTC. Filled out from reference TRBV7-9 and TRBJ2-7, the complete variable domain reads DTGVSQNPRHKITKRGQNVTFRCDPISEHNRLYWYRQTLGQGPEFLTYFQNEAQLEKSRLLSDRFSAERPKGSFSTLEIQRTEQGDSAMYLCASSPPGASYEQYFGPGTRLTVT.

V and J are TRBV7-3 and TRBJ2-1, with a weak D call TRBD2 (5 bases). Germline-derived CDR1 and CDR2 are SGHTA and FQGTGA. V was trimmed by 3 bases and J by 0 bases, leaving 9 bases between them. The CDR3 contains 15 residues. The CDR3 nucleotides are TGTGCCAGCAGCTTCACGGGGAGCTCCTACAATGAGCAGTTCTTC. It yields the protein CASSFTGSSYNEQFF.

This clone was detected once. The V and J genes are TRBV5-1 and TRBJ1-2; D gene uncertain. This CDR3 has 14 residues. The germline gives CDR1 SGHRS, CDR2 YFSETQ. The ends were cut back, 3 bases at V and 4 bases at J, with 13 bases in the middle. CDR3 sequence (DNA): TGCGCCAGCAGCTCGTCCACCGGGAGCTATGGCTACACCTTC. It codes for CASSSSTGSYGYTF.

The chain is built from TRBV9 and TRBJ2-1; 14 bases match TRBD2. The CDR3 totals 18 residues. Per the germline V gene, CDR1 is SGDLS and CDR2 is YYNGEE. J gave up 6 bases and V 4 bases, and 12 bases lay outside the gene matches. CDR3: CASSPGTSGRYGRNEQFF. In DNA, the CDR3 is TGTGCCAGCAGCCCGGGGACTAGCGGGAGATACGGTCGCAATGAGCAGTTCTTC.

This chain connects TRBV7-6 to TRBJ2-7; tentative D call: TRBD2 (6 bases). This CDR3 contains 13 residues. Germline V gene data show CDR1 as SGHVS and CDR2 as FNYEAQ. Trimming shortened V by 7 bases and J by 6 bases, and 16 bases separated the two germline ends. In DNA, the CDR3 is TGTGCCAGCACCCCCGTAGCCGGGGGCGAGCAGTACTTC. Its translation is CASTPVAGGEQYF.

J is TRBJ2-5 and V is TRBV5-4; 14 bases fit TRBD2. Germline-derived CDR1 and CDR2 are SGHNT and YYREEE (reference sequence). The CDR3 contains 17 residues. After removal of 0 bases from V and 4 bases from J, the junction contained 5 bases not matched to a gene. This chain's CDR3 is CASSLEPGTSGRETQYF. CDR3 nucleotides: TGTGCCAGCAGCTTGGAACCCGGGACTAGCGGGAGAGAGACCCAGTACTTC.

V gene TRBV29-1 combines with J gene TRBJ2-2; TRBD1 might be the D (6 bases). The CDR3 has 13 residues. Germline CDR1 and CDR2: SQVTM and ANQGSEA. V lost 7 bases to trimming and J lost 2 bases, with 11 bases between them. This CDR3 is CSALGGNTGELFF. The CDR3 bases are TGCAGCGCCCTAGGGGGAAACACCGGGGAGCTGTTTTTT.